A selection of T cell receptor beta chains follows, all from one sample in a study of blood T cell repertoires in COVID-19. Assay: immunoSEQ multiplex PCR; the TCRdb copy retains only in-frame clones and omits some. There are 150,000 to 180,000 clones in the sample; 78% occur only once, and roughly 1.7% lies in the top ten. Sample: peripheral blood. Source of these receptors: a man at least 80 years old with acute or convalescent COVID-19. The CDR3 runs from the conserved cysteine through the conserved F or W. D genes are given only for firm matches. Only part of the rows carry a size: once, few, many, or a class if the clone is expanded.

V gene	J gene	D gene	clone size	CDR3 DNA	CDR3 protein
TRBV27	TRBJ2-7	-	-	TGTGCCAGCAGTCCCCGAGGAGGGGCCGCTTCCTACGAGCAGTACTTC	CASSPRGGAASYEQYF
TRBV19	TRBJ1-4	-	-	TGTGCCAGTAAGAGGTGGGACTCGACTAATGAAAAACTGTTTTTT	CASKRWDSTNEKLFF
TRBV11-3	TRBJ1-6	TRBD1	-	TGTGCCAGCAGCCCATCGGGACAGCCAGGGTCCCTCTACTTT	CASSPSGQPGSLYF
TRBV12-3/TRBV12-4	TRBJ1-1	-	-	TGTGCCAGCAAGAGGCCAGAGCGCACTGAAGCTTTCTTT	CASKRPERTEAFF
TRBV12-3/TRBV12-4	TRBJ1-2	-	-	TGTGCCAGCAGTCCCCGGGTGCAGTATGGCTACACCTTC	CASSPRVQYGYTF
TRBV27	TRBJ2-3	TRBD2	-	TGTGCCAGCAGTTTAGGCGGACTAGCGGGGGGCGGGAGCACAGATACGCAGTATTTT	CASSLGGLAGGGSTDTQYF
TRBV2	TRBJ2-2	TRBD2	-	TGTGCCAGCAGTAACAGAGGACCCGGGAGGGTGGTCGCCGGGGAGCTGTTTTTT	CASSNRGPGRVVAGELFF
TRBV5-4	TRBJ2-5	TRBD2	-	TGTGCCAGCAGCCCAGTAGCGGGGGGGGATTCGGCCCAGTACTTC	CASSPVAGGDSAQYF
TRBV6-2/TRBV6-3	TRBJ2-7	TRBD2	-	TGTGCCAGCAGCGTGACTAGCGGGGGCTACGAGCAGTACTTC	CASSVTSGGYEQYF
TRBV18	TRBJ1-2	-	-	TGTGCCAGCTCACCACAGGGCGGGGGCTATGGCTACACCTTC	CASSPQGGGYGYTF
TRBV2	TRBJ1-1	-	few	TGTGCCAGCAGCCCCACCGTTCGGGGTGGAGTTGGTACTGAAGCTTTCTTT	CASSPTVRGGVGTEAFF
TRBV9	TRBJ2-2	TRBD2	-	TGTGCCAGCAGCGTAGACCGGGGGGGCCGTGAGGAGCTGTTTTTT	CASSVDRGGREELFF
TRBV24-1	TRBJ1-1	-	once	TGTGCCACCAGTGACCCAGCGGGGTCGAGTACTGAAGCTTTCTTT	CATSDPAGSSTEAFF
TRBV12-3/TRBV12-4	TRBJ1-1	-	few	TGTGCCAGCAGGAGGAACAGGGACACTGAAGCTTTCTTT	CASRRNRDTEAFF
TRBV27	TRBJ2-3	TRBD1	-	TGTGCCAGCAGAAGGGACAGGGGATCCATCGTGAATACGCAGTATTTT	CASRRDRGSIVNTQYF
TRBV18	TRBJ1-2	-	few	TGTGCCAGCTCCCTGATGGAGTATGGCTACACCTTC	CASSLMEYGYTF
TRBV10-3	TRBJ1-1	-	-	TGTGCCATCAGTTTGAGGGAGGGGCTGCCTGAAGCTTTCTTT	CAISLREGLPEAFF
TRBV6-6	TRBJ1-5	-	-	TGTGCCAGCAAGAGTTATAGCAATCAGCCCCAGCATTTT	CASKSYSNQPQHF
TRBV5-1	TRBJ2-5	TRBD2	-	TGCGCCAGCAGCCGGACTAGCGGGGGGGAGCAAGAGACCCAGTACTTC	CASSRTSGGEQETQYF
TRBV10-1	TRBJ2-1	-	-	TGCGCCAGCAGTGAGCGTCCCCACAATGAGCAGTTCTTC	CASSERPHNEQFF
TRBV7-9	TRBJ2-5	-	-	TGTGCCAGCAGCTTATTAGTGCGGGGCCAAGAGACCCAGTACTTC	CASSLLVRGQETQYF
TRBV7-9	TRBJ1-2	-	once	TGTGCCAGCAGCCCAGGGGTGTGGGGCTACACCTTC	CASSPGVWGYTF
TRBV2	TRBJ1-5	TRBD1	-	TGTGCCAGCAGTCGGGACAGGATAGGCCAGCCCCAGCATTTT	CASSRDRIGQPQHF
TRBV30	TRBJ2-7	-	-	TGTGCTGCGTGGGGCAGCTTCTCCTACGAGCAGTACTTC	CAAWGSFSYEQYF
TRBV7-2	TRBJ2-5	TRBD2	-	TGTGCCAGCATGGGACTAGCGGGGGGAGGTGGCGAGACCCAGTACTTC	CASMGLAGGGGETQYF
TRBV7-9	TRBJ2-6	TRBD1	-	TGTGCCAGCAGCACTGGGACAGGGGACCCTGGGGCCAACGTCCTGACTTTC	CASSTGTGDPGANVLTF
TRBV14	TRBJ1-2	TRBD1	-	TGTGCCAGCAGCCTAAAGACAGGGGCTGGCTACACCTTC	CASSLKTGAGYTF
TRBV5-5	TRBJ2-4	TRBD1	-	TGTGCCAGCAGCCCGGGACAGGACGTCCTAGCCAAAAACATTCAGTACTTC	CASSPGQDVLAKNIQYF
TRBV18	TRBJ2-2	TRBD1	-	TGTGCCAGCTCACGAAGGACAGGGGGGAACACCGGGGAGCTGTTTTTT	CASSRRTGGNTGELFF
TRBV5-1	TRBJ2-2	-	-	TGCGCCAGCAGCCACACAGGGTTCCGGGACGGGGAGCTGTTTTTT	CASSHTGFRDGELFF
TRBV6-5	TRBJ1-4	-	-	TGTGCCAGCAGTTACCCGGGAGGCCCAACTAATGAAAAACTGTTTTTT	CASSYPGGPTNEKLFF
TRBV19	TRBJ1-1	-	few	TGTGCCACCAAACTTGGGGGCGAGAACACTGAAGCTTTCTTT	CATKLGGENTEAFF
TRBV28	TRBJ1-2	-	-	TGTGCCAGCAGTTTAGTCTCAGTTGGGCAGGCCGGCTACACCTTC	CASSLVSVGQAGYTF
TRBV10-3	TRBJ2-2	-	-	TGTGCCATCAGTAGGCAGGGGACCGGGGAGCTGTTTTTT	CAISRQGTGELFF
TRBV9	TRBJ2-1	TRBD2	-	TGTGCCAGCAGCGTAGCCTCGGGGGGGTTCCACAATGAGCAGTTCTTC	CASSVASGGFHNEQFF
TRBV7-9	TRBJ2-6	-	-	TGTGCCAGCAGCTTAGCGTCGGGGGCTGGGGCCAACGTCCTGACTTTC	CASSLASGAGANVLTF
TRBV4-1	TRBJ2-3	TRBD2	-	TGCGCCAGCAGCCAAGAAGGGAGGGGAGCAGATACGCAGTATTTT	CASSQEGRGADTQYF
TRBV6-6	TRBJ1-4	-	few	TGTGCCAGCAGTTATCCGTCTTCCGGGGATGAAAAACTGTTTTTT	CASSYPSSGDEKLFF
TRBV6-6	TRBJ2-5	TRBD2	few	TGTGCCAGCAGGCCAGCGGGGTCTGAGACCCAGTACTTC	CASRPAGSETQYF
TRBV7-9	TRBJ1-1	-	-	TGTGCCATTGGAGGGACTGAAGCTTTCTTT	CAIGGTEAFF
TRBV18	TRBJ2-7	TRBD1	-	TGTGCCAGCTCACGTGGGACAGGGCGTCTGTCCTACGAGCAGTACTTC	CASSRGTGRLSYEQYF
TRBV5-5	TRBJ2-5	-	-	TGTGCCAGCAGCTTGCGGTCAACGGTTGGAGAGACCCAGTACTTC	CASSLRSTVGETQYF
TRBV19	TRBJ1-2	TRBD1	few	TGTGCCAGTAGTTCGGGACAGGGCTATGGCTACACCTTC	CASSSGQGYGYTF
TRBV23-1	TRBJ2-5	-	-	TGCGCCAGCAGTCAACCCAAGCCCGGGACATCTGTTACCCAAGAGACCCAGTACTTC	CASSQPKPGTSVTQETQYF
TRBV13	TRBJ2-1	-	once	TGTGCCAGCAGCGGTCGGAGCCCAGCCTACAATGAGCAGTTCTTC	CASSGRSPAYNEQFF
TRBV6-5	TRBJ1-2	-	-	TGTGCCGGTCAGACGGCGCGGTATGGCTACACCTTC	CAGQTARYGYTF
TRBV20-1	TRBJ2-3	TRBD2	-	TGCAGTGCTAGTTATAGCGGGGGCACAGATACGCAGTATTTT	CSASYSGGTDTQYF
TRBV4-1	TRBJ1-5	TRBD1	-	TGCGCCAGCAGCCAACTAGGGACAGTCCGCCAGCCCCAGCATTTT	CASSQLGTVRQPQHF
TRBV4-3	TRBJ2-1	TRBD2	-	TGCGCCAGCAGCCAAGAAGTAGCGGGCGCTTACAATGAGCAGTTCTTC	CASSQEVAGAYNEQFF
TRBV7-3	TRBJ2-1	TRBD2	-	TGTGCCAGCAGCCTTAAGGAACGGGGGGGCGATGAGCAGTTCTTC	CASSLKERGGDEQFF
TRBV24-1	TRBJ2-2	-	-	TGTGCCACCAGTGATCCGAGCTCGATCGGGGAGCTGTTTTTT	CATSDPSSIGELFF
TRBV9	TRBJ1-4	TRBD1	-	TGTGCCAGCAGCGTAGGGGACAGGAATGAAAAACTGTTTTTT	CASSVGDRNEKLFF
TRBV5-1	TRBJ2-6	-	-	TGCGCCAGCAGCCCCGATCCGTTAGCTTTTGGGGCCAACGTCCTGACTTTC	CASSPDPLAFGANVLTF
TRBV12-3/TRBV12-4	TRBJ1-2	TRBD1	few	TGTGCCAGCAGTTTAGAGCAGGGGGGAGGCTACACCTTC	CASSLEQGGGYTF